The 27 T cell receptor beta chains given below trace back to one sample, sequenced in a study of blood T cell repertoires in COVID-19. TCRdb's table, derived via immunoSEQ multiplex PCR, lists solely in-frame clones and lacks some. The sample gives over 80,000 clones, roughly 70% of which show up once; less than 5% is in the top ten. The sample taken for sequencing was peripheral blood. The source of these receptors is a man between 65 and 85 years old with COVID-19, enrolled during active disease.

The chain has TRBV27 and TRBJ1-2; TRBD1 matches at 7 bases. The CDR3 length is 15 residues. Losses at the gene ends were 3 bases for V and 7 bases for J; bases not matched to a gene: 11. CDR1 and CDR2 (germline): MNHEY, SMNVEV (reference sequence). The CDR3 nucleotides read TGTGCCAGCAGTTTCCTCGGACAGGCGTCGGGTGGCTACACCTTC. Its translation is CASSFLGQASGGYTF.

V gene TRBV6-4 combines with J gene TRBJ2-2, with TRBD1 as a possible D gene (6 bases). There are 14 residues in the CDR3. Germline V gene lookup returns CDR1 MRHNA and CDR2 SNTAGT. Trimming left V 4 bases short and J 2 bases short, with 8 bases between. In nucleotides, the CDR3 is TGTGCCAGCAGTGCGGACAGAAACACCGGGGAGCTGTTTTTT. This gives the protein CASSADRNTGELFF.

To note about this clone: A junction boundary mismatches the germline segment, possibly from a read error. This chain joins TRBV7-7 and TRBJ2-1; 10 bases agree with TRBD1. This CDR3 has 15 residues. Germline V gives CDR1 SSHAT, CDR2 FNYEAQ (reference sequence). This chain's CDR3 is CASSWGTGAYNEQFF. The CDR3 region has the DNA TGTGCTAGCAGCTGGGGGACAGGGGCCTACAATGAGCAGTTCTTC.

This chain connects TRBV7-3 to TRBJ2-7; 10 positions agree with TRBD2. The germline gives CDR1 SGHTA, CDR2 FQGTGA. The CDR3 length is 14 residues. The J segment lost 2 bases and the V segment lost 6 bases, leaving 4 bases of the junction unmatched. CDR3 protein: CASSSSGSPYEQYF. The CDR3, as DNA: TGTGCCAGCAGTTCTAGCGGGAGTCCCTACGAGCAGTACTTC.

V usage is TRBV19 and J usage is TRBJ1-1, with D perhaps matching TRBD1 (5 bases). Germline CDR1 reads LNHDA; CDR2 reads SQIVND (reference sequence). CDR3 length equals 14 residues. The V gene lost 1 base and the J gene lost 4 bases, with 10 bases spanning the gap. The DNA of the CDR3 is TGTGCCAGTAGTATAGGGGCAGGGCGCACTGAAGCTTTCTTT. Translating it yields CASSIGAGRTEAFF.

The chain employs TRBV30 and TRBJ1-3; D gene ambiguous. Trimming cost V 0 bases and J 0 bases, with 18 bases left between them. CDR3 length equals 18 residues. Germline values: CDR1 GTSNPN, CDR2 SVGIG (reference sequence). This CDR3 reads CAWSVQGSGRFSGNTIYF. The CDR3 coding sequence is TGTGCCTGGAGTGTACAAGGGTCCGGGAGATTCTCTGGAAACACCATATATTTT. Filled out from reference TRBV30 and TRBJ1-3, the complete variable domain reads SQTIHQWPATLVQPVGSPLSLECTVEGTSNPNLYWYRQAAGRGLQLLFYSVGIGQISSEVPQNLSASRPQDRQFILSSKKLLLSDSGFYLCAWSVQGSGRFSGNTIYFGEGSWLTVV.

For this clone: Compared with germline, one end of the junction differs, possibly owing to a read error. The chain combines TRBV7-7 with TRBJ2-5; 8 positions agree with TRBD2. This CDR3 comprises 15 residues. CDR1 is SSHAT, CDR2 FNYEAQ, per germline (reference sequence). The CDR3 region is CASSTSGRRGETQYF. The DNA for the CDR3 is TGTGCTAGCAGTACGAGCGGGAGAAGGGGAGAGACCCAGTACTTC.

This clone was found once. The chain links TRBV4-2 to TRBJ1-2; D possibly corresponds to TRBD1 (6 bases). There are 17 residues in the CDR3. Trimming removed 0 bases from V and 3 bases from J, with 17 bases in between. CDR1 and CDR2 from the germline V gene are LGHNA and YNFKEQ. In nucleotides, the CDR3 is TGTGCCAGCAGCCAAGAGGCCTCCAGGGACAAAGACTATGGCTACACCTTC. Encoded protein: CASSQEASRDKDYGYTF.

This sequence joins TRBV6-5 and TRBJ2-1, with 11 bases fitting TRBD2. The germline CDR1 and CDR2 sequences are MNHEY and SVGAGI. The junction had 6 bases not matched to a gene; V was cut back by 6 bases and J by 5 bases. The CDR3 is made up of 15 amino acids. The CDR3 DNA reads TGTGCCAGCAGAGACGGGACTAGCGGAAACAATGAGCAGTTCTTC. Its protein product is CASRDGTSGNNEQFF.

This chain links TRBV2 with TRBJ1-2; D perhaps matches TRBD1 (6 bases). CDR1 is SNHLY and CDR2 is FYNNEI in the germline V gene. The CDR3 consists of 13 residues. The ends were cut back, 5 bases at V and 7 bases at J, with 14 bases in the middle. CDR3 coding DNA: TGTGCCAGCAGTCCAGGGGTCAGGGGTGGCTACACCTTC. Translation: CASSPGVRGGYTF.

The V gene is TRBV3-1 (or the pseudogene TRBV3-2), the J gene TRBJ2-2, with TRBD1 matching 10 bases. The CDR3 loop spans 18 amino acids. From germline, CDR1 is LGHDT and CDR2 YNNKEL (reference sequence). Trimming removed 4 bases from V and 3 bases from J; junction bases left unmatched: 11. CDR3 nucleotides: TGTGCCAGCAGCCCGGCTAAGGGACAGGGGCCCGACACCGGGGAGCTGTTTTTT. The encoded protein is CASSPAKGQGPDTGELFF.

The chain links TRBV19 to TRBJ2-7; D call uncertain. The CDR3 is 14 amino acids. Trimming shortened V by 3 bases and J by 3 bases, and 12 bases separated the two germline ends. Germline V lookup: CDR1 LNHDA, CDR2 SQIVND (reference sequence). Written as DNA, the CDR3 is TGTGCCAGTAGTATTGGCGCAGCGTACTACGAGCAGTACTTC. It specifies CASSIGAAYYEQYF.

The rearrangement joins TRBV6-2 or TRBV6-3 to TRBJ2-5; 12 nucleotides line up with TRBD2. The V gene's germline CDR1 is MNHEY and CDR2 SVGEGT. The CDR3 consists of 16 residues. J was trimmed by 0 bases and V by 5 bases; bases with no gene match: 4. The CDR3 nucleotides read TGTGCCAGCAGTCGAACTAGCGGGGGGTACCAAGAGACCCAGTACTTC. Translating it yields CASSRTSGGYQETQYF.

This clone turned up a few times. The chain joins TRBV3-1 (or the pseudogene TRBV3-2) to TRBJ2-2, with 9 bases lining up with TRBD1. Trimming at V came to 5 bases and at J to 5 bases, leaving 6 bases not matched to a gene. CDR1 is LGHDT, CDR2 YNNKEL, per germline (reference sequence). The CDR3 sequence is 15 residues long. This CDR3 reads CASSAGTGYTGELFF. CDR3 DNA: TGTGCCAGCAGCGCCGGGACAGGGTATACCGGGGAGCTGTTTTTT.

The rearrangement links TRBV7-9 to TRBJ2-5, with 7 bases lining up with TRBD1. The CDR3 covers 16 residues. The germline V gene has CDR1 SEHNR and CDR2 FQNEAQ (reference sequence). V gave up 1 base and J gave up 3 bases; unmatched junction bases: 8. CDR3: CASSLDQWDRKETQYF. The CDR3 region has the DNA TGTGCCAGCAGCTTAGATCAGTGGGACAGAAAAGAGACCCAGTACTTC.

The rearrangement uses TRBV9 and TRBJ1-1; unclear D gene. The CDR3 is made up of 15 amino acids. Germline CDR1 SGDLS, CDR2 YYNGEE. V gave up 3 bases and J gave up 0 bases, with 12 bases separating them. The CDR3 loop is CASSAVSLLNTEAFF. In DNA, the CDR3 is TGTGCCAGCAGCGCCGTATCTCTCTTGAACACTGAAGCTTTCTTT.

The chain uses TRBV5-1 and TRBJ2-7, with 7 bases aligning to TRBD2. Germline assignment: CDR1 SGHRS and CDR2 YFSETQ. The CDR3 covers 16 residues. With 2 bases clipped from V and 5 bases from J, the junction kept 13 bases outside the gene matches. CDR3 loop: CASSFVAGVLGNEQYF. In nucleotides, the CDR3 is TGCGCCAGCAGCTTCGTCGCGGGAGTCCTCGGTAACGAGCAGTACTTC.

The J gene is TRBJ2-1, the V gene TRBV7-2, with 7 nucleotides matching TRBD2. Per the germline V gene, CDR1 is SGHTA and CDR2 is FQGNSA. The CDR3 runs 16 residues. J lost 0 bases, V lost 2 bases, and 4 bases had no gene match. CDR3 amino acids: CASSLPPSGSYNEQFF. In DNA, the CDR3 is TGTGCCAGCAGCTTACCCCCTAGCGGCTCCTACAATGAGCAGTTCTTC.

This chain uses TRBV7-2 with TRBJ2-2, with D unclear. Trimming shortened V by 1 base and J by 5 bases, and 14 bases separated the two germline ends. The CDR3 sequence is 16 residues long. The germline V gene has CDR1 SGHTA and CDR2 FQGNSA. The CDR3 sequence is CASSLGRGALTGELFF. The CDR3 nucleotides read TGTGCCAGCAGCTTAGGGAGAGGAGCTCTAACCGGGGAGCTGTTTTTT.

The chain's CDR3 is CASSQASGKPNEQFF. The CDR3 region has the DNA TGTGCCAGCAGCCAGGCTAGCGGGAAGCCCAATGAGCAGTTCTTC. V usage is TRBV4-2 and J usage is TRBJ2-1; 9 bases agree with TRBD2. This CDR3 comprises 15 residues. CDR1 is LGHNA, CDR2 YNFKEQ, per germline. Trimming took 3 bases from V and 6 from J; bases not matched to a gene: 6.

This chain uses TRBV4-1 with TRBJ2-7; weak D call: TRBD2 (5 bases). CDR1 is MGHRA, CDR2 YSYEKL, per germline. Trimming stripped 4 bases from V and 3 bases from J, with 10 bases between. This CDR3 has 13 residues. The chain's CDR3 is CASSPRGFYEQYF. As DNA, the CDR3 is TGCGCCAGCAGCCCCCGGGGTTTCTACGAGCAGTACTTC.

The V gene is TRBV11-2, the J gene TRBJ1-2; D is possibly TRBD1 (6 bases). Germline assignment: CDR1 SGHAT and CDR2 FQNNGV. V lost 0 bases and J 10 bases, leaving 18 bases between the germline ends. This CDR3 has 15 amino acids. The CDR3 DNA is TGTGCCAGCAGCTTAGAATCAGGGGTTCTGAGCAACTACACCTTC. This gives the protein CASSLESGVLSNYTF.

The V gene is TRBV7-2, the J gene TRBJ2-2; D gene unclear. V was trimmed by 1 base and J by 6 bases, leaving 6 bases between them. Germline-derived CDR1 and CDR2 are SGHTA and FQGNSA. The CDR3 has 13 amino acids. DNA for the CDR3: TGTGCCAGCAGCTTAGAGGAGTCCGGGGAGCTGTTTTTT. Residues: CASSLEESGELFF.

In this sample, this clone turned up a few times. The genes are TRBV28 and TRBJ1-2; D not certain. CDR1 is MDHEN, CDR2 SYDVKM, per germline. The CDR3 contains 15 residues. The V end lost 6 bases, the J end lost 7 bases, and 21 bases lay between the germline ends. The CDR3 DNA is TGTGCCAGCAGCCCTCCCCCCCGGCCTCGAGGTGGCTACACCTTC. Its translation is CASSPPPRPRGGYTF.

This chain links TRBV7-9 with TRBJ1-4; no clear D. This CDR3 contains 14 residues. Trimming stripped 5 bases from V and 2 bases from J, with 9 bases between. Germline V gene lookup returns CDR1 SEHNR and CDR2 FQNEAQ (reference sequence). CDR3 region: CASSPPGTNEKLFF. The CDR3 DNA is TGTGCCAGCAGCCCCCCGGGTACTAATGAAAAACTGTTTTTT. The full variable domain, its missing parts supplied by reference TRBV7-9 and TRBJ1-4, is DTGVSQNPRHKITKRGQNVTFRCDPISEHNRLYWYRQTLGQGPEFLTYFQNEAQLEKSRLLSDRFSAERPKGSFSTLEIQRTEQGDSAMYLCASSPPGTNEKLFFGSGTQLSVL.

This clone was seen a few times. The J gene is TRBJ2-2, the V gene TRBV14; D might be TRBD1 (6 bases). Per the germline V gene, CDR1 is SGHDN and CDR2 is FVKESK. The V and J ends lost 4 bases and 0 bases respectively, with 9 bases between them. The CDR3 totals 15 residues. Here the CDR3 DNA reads TGTGCCAGCAGCCTAACAGGGTCGAACACCGGGGAGCTGTTTTTT. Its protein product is CASSLTGSNTGELFF.

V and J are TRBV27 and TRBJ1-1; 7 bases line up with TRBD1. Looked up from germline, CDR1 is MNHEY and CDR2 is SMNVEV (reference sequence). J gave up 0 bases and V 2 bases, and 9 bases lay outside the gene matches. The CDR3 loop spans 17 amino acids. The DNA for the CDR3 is TGTGCCAGCAGTTTACGACAGGGCAGAGGGGTGAACACTGAAGCTTTCTTT. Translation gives CASSLRQGRGVNTEAFF.